This T cell receptor beta chain appears in the sequencing data of a study of cytomegalovirus exposure and HLA in healthy donors. Losses at the gene ends were 5 bases for V and 5 bases for J; bases not matched to a gene: 8. This CDR3 region has 14 residues. Germline lookup yields CDR1 LGHNA and CDR2 YSLEER. Study-wide results and limits: Most TCR sequences proved rare, with some public TCRs found in many donors.

Comments on this clone: Its specificity is unknown.

Only in-frame clones appear in the TCRdb table, and some are missing; sequencing was by immunoSEQ multiplex PCR. The data hold 250,000 to 350,000 clones, with approximately 90% observed a single time. The study drew the donors from its approximately 120-subject validation cohort, separate from the 666-subject first cohort. The chain combines TRBV4-3 with TRBJ2-7, with 8 positions matching TRBD2. The source material was PBMCs. This TCR was sampled from a young woman in good health and CMV-seronegative. As DNA, the CDR3 is TGCGCCAGCAGCTCAAGCGGGAGATCGGACGAGCAGTACTTC. Translation gives CASSSSGRSDEQYF.